These T cell receptor beta chains were read from a single sample in a study of blood T cell repertoires in COVID-19. TCRdb's copy holds only in-frame clones and misses some; the assay was immunoSEQ multiplex PCR. This table has about 230,000 clones, around 78% appearing once. Sequencing was performed on peripheral blood. These receptor sequences come from a woman in her 70s with active or convalescent COVID-19. The CDR3 runs from the conserved cysteine through the conserved F or W. The D gene is left open where the match is weak. Clone size is stated in some rows and not others, as once, few, many or a class when expanded.

>few|TRBJ1-4|TRBD1|TRBV6-5
TGTGCCAGCAGTCCCCGGGACAGCCTTGAAAAACTGTTTTTT
CASSPRDSLEKLFF
>.|TRBJ2-7|TRBD2|TRBV5-1
TGCGCCAGCAGCTGGTCTAGCGGGAGCTCCTACGAGCAGTACTTC
CASSWSSGSSYEQYF
>.|TRBJ1-6|.|TRBV3-1/TRBV3-2
TGTGCCAGCAGCCAACAGGGGAAGTCACCCCTCCACTTT
CASSQQGKSPLHF
>.|TRBJ2-3|TRBD2|TRBV28
TGTGCCAGCACCGCCCCGGGGGGGCTGGGACACAGCACAGATACGCAGTATTTT
CASTAPGGLGHSTDTQYF
>.|TRBJ1-2|TRBD1|TRBV19
TGTGCCAGTAGTATCTCACAGGGGGCGTACTATGGCTACACCTTC
CASSISQGAYYGYTF
>.|TRBJ1-2|.|TRBV5-4
TGTGCCAGCAGCTGGTGGCGGGCGGCTGGGGTCTTC
CASSWWRAAGVF
>.|TRBJ1-4|TRBD1|TRBV30
TGTGCCTTATATCCCGGGACAGGGAGAAAACTGTTTTTT
CALYPGTGRKLFF
>.|TRBJ2-5|TRBD2|TRBV5-4
TGTGCCAGCAGCCCGGGGGGGTACCAAGAGACCCAGTACTTC
CASSPGGYQETQYF
>.|TRBJ1-6|TRBD1|TRBV20-1
TGCAGTGCTAGTCCCGGGACAGGGAATTCACCCCTCCACTTT
CSASPGTGNSPLHF
>.|TRBJ1-6|TRBD1|TRBV6-5
TGTGCCAGCACCTCAGGGGGCGGAAATAATTCACCCCTCCACTTT
CASTSGGGNNSPLHF
>.|TRBJ1-2|TRBD1|TRBV2
TGTGCCAGCAGTGAAATCGGGACAGGGGCTAACTATGGCTACACCTTC
CASSEIGTGANYGYTF
>.|TRBJ2-7|.|TRBV25-1
TGTGCCAGCCGTTCCGGGCCCCAGGGCTCCTACGAGCAGTACTTC
CASRSGPQGSYEQYF
>.|TRBJ1-2|.|TRBV6-4
.
CASSSSDRNYGYTF
>once|TRBJ2-2|TRBD1|TRBV19
TGTGCCAGTAGGACGGGAGGGACAGGGGGTTTTATCGGGGAGCTGTTTTTT
CASRTGGTGGFIGELFF
>.|TRBJ1-1|.|TRBV5-1
TGCGCCAGCAGCAAACTACTAACAGGTCCTGAAGCTTTCTTT
CASSKLLTGPEAFF
>.|TRBJ2-7|TRBD2|TRBV10-2
TGCGCCACCGGTATAGCGGGAGGGCCTAAGGTACGCGAGCAGTACTTC
CATGIAGGPKVREQYF
>.|TRBJ2-1|.|TRBV3-1/TRBV3-2
TGTGCCAGCAGCCAAGATAAGAGTCTTCAGTTCTTC
CASSQDKSLQFF
>.|TRBJ1-5|.|TRBV19
TGTGCCAGTACCTCCTTCCCACAGGGCGCTAATCAGCCCCAGCATTTT
CASTSFPQGANQPQHF
>.|TRBJ2-7|TRBD2|TRBV5-5
TGTGCCAGCAGCCCCGGGACTAGCGCATCCTACGAGCAGTACTTC
CASSPGTSASYEQYF
>.|TRBJ1-2|TRBD1|TRBV7-3
TGTGCCAGCAGCTTAAACCCGACAGGGGATGGCTACACCTTC
CASSLNPTGDGYTF
>.|TRBJ2-1|TRBD2|TRBV11-3
TGTGCCAGCAGCTTCACGGGGGTACGGGGAGGGAATGAGCAGTTCTTC
CASSFTGVRGGNEQFF
>.|TRBJ1-1|.|TRBV12-3/TRBV12-4
TGTGCCAGCTCTCGGACATCGAACACTGAAGCTTTCTTT
CASSRTSNTEAFF
>.|TRBJ2-7|TRBD2|TRBV30
TGTGCCACAGACCCTGGCGGGGGGAGGTACGAGCAGTACTTC
CATDPGGGRYEQYF